Following are 31 T cell receptor beta chains from one sample sequenced in a study of cytomegalovirus exposure and HLA in healthy donors (dated by TCRdb to about 2017). Library prep was done by the immunoSEQ multiplex PCR assay. A mixture of 60 forward primers for TCR Vbeta segments and 13 reverse primers for TCR Jbeta segments was used in the multiplex PCR. TCRdb took this table from immuneACCESS and kept in-frame rearrangements with V and J called. Such tables lack part of the clones; where checked against another copy, unresolved V genes explain under half of the gap, and the rest is unexplained. The sample has about 140,000 clones on record, approximately 84% of them singletons. Clones ranked in the top ten supply approximately 1.5% of the sample. Sequencing input: PBMCs. These receptors came from a young man in good health and CMV-seropositive.

This clone was seen only once. The CDR3 loop is CASSLGPRGDTQYF. The CDR3 DNA is TGCGCCAGCAGCTTGGGACCGCGGGGAGATACGCAGTATTTT. The chain links TRBV5-1 to TRBJ2-3; D might be TRBD2 (6 bases). V lost 0 bases, J lost 5 bases, and 10 bases lay in between. This CDR3 has 14 residues. CDR1 is SGHRS, CDR2 YFSETQ, per germline.

This chain joins TRBV7-9 and TRBJ2-3; 10 bases agree with TRBD1. The V segment lost 5 bases and the J segment 7 bases; nucleotides outside the gene matches: 9. Germline CDR1 is SEHNR and CDR2 is FQNEAQ (reference sequence). This CDR3 has 15 residues. This chain's CDR3 is CASSRGQGLTNTQYF. In nucleotides, the CDR3 is TGTGCCAGCAGCCGGGGACAGGGGTTAACAAATACGCAGTATTTT.

The chain is built from TRBV28 and TRBJ2-1; 9 bases agree with TRBD1. V trimming: 5 bases; J trimming: 2 bases; junction bases outside the gene matches: 1. CDR3 length equals 14 residues. Per germline, CDR1 MDHEN and CDR2 SYDVKM. The CDR3 DNA follows: TGTGCCAGCAGTGGGACAGGGACCTACAATGAGCAGTTCTTC. Translation gives CASSGTGTYNEQFF.

To note about this clone: Sequence at one end of the junction differs from germline and may be a read error. This sequence joins TRBV7-9 and TRBJ1-3, with 7 positions matching TRBD1. Germline V lookup: CDR1 SEHNR, CDR2 FQNEAQ (reference sequence). The CDR3 consists of 16 residues. The CDR3 DNA sequence: TGTGCCAGCAGTTTAGGGGACAGTCTCGACGGAAACACCATATATTTT. Residues: CASSLGDSLDGNTIYF.

This chain joins TRBV18 and TRBJ2-5, with TRBD1 matching 10 bases. The CDR3 spans 15 residues. Per germline, CDR1 KGHSH and CDR2 LQKENI. V shed 3 bases, J shed 5 bases, and the junction held 6 bases outside the gene matches. The CDR3 DNA reads as TGTGCCAGCTCACCTGGGGACAGGGGAAGGGAGACCCAGTACTTC. It is translated as CASSPGDRGRETQYF. Filled out from reference TRBV18 and TRBJ2-5, the complete variable domain reads NAGVMQNPRHLVRRRGQEARLRCSPMKGHSHVYWYRQLPEEGLKFMVYLQKENIIDESGMPKERFSAEFPKEGPSILRIQQVVRGDSAAYFCASSPGDRGRETQYFGPGTRLLVL.

The sample holds one count of this clone. This rearrangement joins TRBV5-1 to TRBJ2-3; 12 bases fit TRBD2. The CDR3 runs to 23 residues. Germline CDR1 and CDR2: SGHRS and YFSETQ. Unmatched junction bases numbered 24, after V lost 2 bases and J lost 2 bases. CDR3 residues: CASSFGRGRGIGLAGLPTDTQYF. The CDR3 nucleotides read TGCGCCAGCAGCTTCGGTAGGGGAAGAGGAATAGGACTAGCGGGACTTCCCACAGATACGCAGTATTTT.

This clone was seen a handful of times. The chain carries TRBV10-2 and TRBJ1-2, with 8 positions matching TRBD1. The CDR3 sequence is 13 residues long. V was pared by 8 bases and J by 8 bases, with 10 bases of the junction left unmatched. Germline assignment: CDR1 WSHSY and CDR2 SAAADI. In DNA form, the CDR3 reads TGCGCCAGCGGAGTCAGGGGGCGCGACGGCTACACCTTC. It translates to CASGVRGRDGYTF.

Note on this clone: No DNA is shown, since the ends of the CDR3 on it are uncertain; the CDR3 is the one TCRdb lists. The gene calls are TRBV28 and TRBJ2-3; the D segment call TRBD2 is taken from the table without a DNA check. The germline V gene encodes CDR1 MDHEN and CDR2 SYDVKM. The CDR3 numbers 12 amino acids, ends counted. CDR3 protein: CASSSSEDTQYF.

This chain joins TRBV4-1 and TRBJ2-7, with 7 bases fitting TRBD1. Germline-derived CDR1 and CDR2 are MGHRA and YSYEKL. The junction had 9 bases not matched to a gene; V was cut back by 6 bases and J by 4 bases. The CDR3 totals 14 residues. The CDR3 sequence is CASSPDRDRYEQYF. The CDR3 nucleotides read TGCGCCAGCAGTCCCGACAGGGATCGTTACGAGCAGTACTTC.

A remark on this clone: Its ends do not fully match the called genes, so a read error is possible. This chain links TRBV7-9 with TRBJ2-7; D may be TRBD2 (6 bases). The CDR3 runs to 12 residues. CDR1 and CDR2 from the germline V gene are SEHNR and FQNEAQ (reference sequence). The CDR3 nucleotides are TGTTCCAGCAGCCTGACAAGGGAGGCCCAGAGCTTC. It is translated as CSSSLTREAQSF.

This clone was found once. The genes are TRBV7-9 and TRBJ1-3; TRBD1 aligns across 10 bases. The CDR3 length is 16 residues. Per the germline V gene, CDR1 is SEHNR and CDR2 is FQNEAQ (reference sequence). The J segment lost 1 base and the V segment lost 6 bases, leaving 6 bases of the junction unmatched. This CDR3 is CASRGTGVRSGNTIYF. CDR3 nucleotide sequence: TGTGCCAGCAGGGGGACAGGGGTAAGGTCTGGAAACACCATATATTTT.

This chain uses TRBV6-5 with TRBJ2-7; D may be TRBD1 (5 bases). Trimming cost V 6 bases and J 0 bases, with 12 bases left between them. From germline, CDR1 is MNHEY and CDR2 SVGAGI. This CDR3 contains 14 residues. The CDR3 loop reads CASSLGHISYEQYF. The CDR3 region has the DNA TGTGCCAGCAGCCTCGGACATATCTCCTACGAGCAGTACTTC.

The chain links TRBV5-1 to TRBJ2-5, with 7 bases fitting TRBD2. The J call is in doubt because the DNA end fits TRBJ2-7 better. CDR3 size: 15 residues. CDR1 SGHRS and CDR2 YFSETQ come from the germline V gene. CDR3 sequence reads: CASSSEAGVISEQYF. CDR3 in DNA: TGCGCCAGCAGCTCGGAGGCGGGAGTGATCAGCGAGCAGTACTTC.

This clone was counted a single time. The V and J genes are TRBV27 and TRBJ2-2, with D unclear. In germline, CDR1 is MNHEY, CDR2 SMNVEV (reference sequence). V was pared by 5 bases and J by 0 bases, with 13 bases between. The CDR3 runs 16 residues. CDR3 in amino acids: CASSTYGPTNTGELFF. The CDR3 bases are TGTGCCAGCAGTACCTATGGGCCTACGAACACCGGGGAGCTGTTTTTT.

The chain couples TRBV11-3 to TRBJ1-1, with a tentative D call TRBD1 (5 bases). Trimming took 1 base from V and 6 from J, leaving 12 bases between them. The V gene's germline CDR1 is SGHNT and CDR2 YENEEA. The CDR3 consists of 14 residues. CDR3 nucleotide sequence: TGTGCCAGCAGCTTAGGGGGCACAGTAGCTGAAGCTTTCTTT. As protein: CASSLGGTVAEAFF.

The chain has TRBV14 and TRBJ2-1; D gene unclear. The CDR3 totals 14 residues. Trimming removed 4 bases at V and 0 bases at J, with 7 bases between. CDR1 is SGHDN and CDR2 is FVKESK in the germline V gene. The DNA for the CDR3 is TGTGCCAGCAGCCTCCTTCGCTCCTACAATGAGCAGTTCTTC. This codes for CASSLLRSYNEQFF.

V is TRBV13 and J is TRBJ1-5; 8 nucleotides align to TRBD1. The germline V gene has CDR1 PRHDT and CDR2 FYEKMQ (reference sequence). The CDR3 contains 14 residues. The V and J ends lost 5 bases and 7 bases, in that order; junction bases with no gene match: 7. CDR3 nucleotides: TGTGCCAGCAGCCTCGGACAGGGAATACAGCCCCAGCATTTT. This gives the protein CASSLGQGIQPQHF.

This clone turned up a few times. The chain is built from TRBV4-2 and TRBJ1-1, with D tentatively TRBD1 (5 bases). Germline assignment: CDR1 LGHNA and CDR2 YNFKEQ. The V gene lost 0 bases and the J gene lost 5 bases, with 13 bases spanning the gap. This CDR3 spans 15 amino acids. This CDR3 reads CASSQDPQGWTEAFF. CDR3 bases: TGTGCCAGCAGCCAAGATCCCCAGGGATGGACTGAAGCTTTCTTT.

Points on this clone: Different DNA sequences within this sample yield the same CDR3. This sequence joins TRBV11-2 and TRBJ2-7, with D perhaps TRBD1 (6 bases). The CDR3 has 13 amino acids. Trimming cost V 5 bases and J 7 bases, with 15 bases left between them. Germline values: CDR1 SGHAT, CDR2 FQNNGV. CDR3 sequence: CASSAQQGDEQYF. CDR3 nucleotide sequence: TGTGCCAGCAGCGCCCAACAGGGAGATGAGCAGTACTTC.

The V gene is TRBV2, the J gene TRBJ1-6, with D possibly matching TRBD1 (5 bases). The V end was cut by 6 bases, the J end by 3 bases, with 9 bases between. CDR1 is SNHLY, CDR2 FYNNEI, per germline. This CDR3 is 14 amino acids long. The CDR3 DNA reads as TGTGCCAGCAGCCAGGGTGGCTATAATTCACCCCTCCACTTT. Its protein is CASSQGGYNSPLHF.

The chain couples TRBV6-1 to TRBJ2-2; D perhaps matches TRBD2 (5 bases). V lost 11 bases, J lost 1 base, and 8 bases lay in between. Germline-derived CDR1 and CDR2 are MNHNS and SASEGT. This CDR3 comprises 12 residues. The CDR3 DNA reads as TGTGCCCAGGCGGGGAACACCGGGGAGCTGTTTTTT. Translating gives CAQAGNTGELFF.

V is TRBV2 and J is TRBJ2-5; TRBD2 matches at 9 bases. V shed 7 bases and J 9 bases; nucleotides not matched to a gene: 15. Germline CDR1 reads SNHLY; CDR2 reads FYNNEI. The CDR3 runs to 15 residues. The CDR3 loop is CASIQGTSYISAQYF. In DNA, the CDR3 is TGTGCCAGCATCCAAGGGACTAGCTATATATCAGCCCAGTACTTC.

The rearrangement joins TRBV7-8 to TRBJ2-7; TRBD1 matches 7 bases. The CDR3 is made up of 14 amino acids. Germline V gives CDR1 SGHVS, CDR2 FQNEAQ. Germline trimming cut 5 bases from V and 2 bases from J; bases unmatched to any gene: 6. CDR3 sequence (DNA): TGTGCCAGCAGCCGGACAGGAACTACCTACGAGCAGTACTTC. Translation gives CASSRTGTTYEQYF.

This clone has only one observation. The J gene is TRBJ2-3, the V gene TRBV1; the D segment call TRBD2 is taken from the table without a DNA check. TRBV1 is reported as a pseudogene. This CDR3 is built from 14 residues. The CDR3 DNA sequence: TGCACCAGCAGCCAAGAAGGGAGAGCAGATACGCAGTATTTT. Its translation is CTSSQEGRADTQYF.

The V call is TRBV30, the J call TRBJ1-6; 7 bases agree with TRBD1. V was pared by 0 bases and J by 5 bases, with 4 bases of the junction left unmatched. The CDR3 is made up of 15 amino acids. Germline values: CDR1 GTSNPN, CDR2 SVGIG (reference sequence). Here the CDR3 DNA reads TGTGCCTGGAGTGTACAAACAGGGGATAATTCACCCCTCCACTTT. It translates to CAWSVQTGDNSPLHF.

V is TRBV5-1 and J is TRBJ2-3; TRBD2 might be the D (5 bases). V lost 7 bases, J lost 3 bases, and 21 bases lay in between. The CDR3 has 16 amino acids. Germline V gene data show CDR1 as SGHRS and CDR2 as YFSETQ. The CDR3 DNA sequence: TGCGCCAGCGGGGAACGGGGTGACTTGATGACAGATACGCAGTATTTT. It is translated as CASGERGDLMTDTQYF.

This clone was observed a few times. The chain employs TRBV19 and TRBJ1-4; D is perhaps TRBD1 (6 bases). Germline CDR1 is LNHDA and CDR2 is SQIVND (reference sequence). There are 16 residues in the CDR3. V dropped 4 bases and J dropped 0 bases, with 12 bases sitting between them. CDR3 in DNA: TGTGCCAGTAGTAGGAACCACAGGGCAACTAATGAAAAACTGTTTTTT. This encodes CASSRNHRATNEKLFF.

J is TRBJ1-5 and V is TRBV10-3, with TRBD1 identical over 8 bases. Trimming removed 4 bases from V and 2 bases from J; junction bases left unmatched: 19. The CDR3 runs 20 residues. Germline V CDR1 and CDR2: ENHRY, SYGVKD. CDR3 sequence: CAISAHPLPGQEWGNQPQHF. CDR3 coding DNA: TGTGCCATCAGTGCCCACCCTCTCCCGGGACAGGAATGGGGCAATCAGCCCCAGCATTTT.

The rearrangement links TRBV5-1 to TRBJ1-1, with TRBD1 matching 8 bases. Per germline, CDR1 SGHRS and CDR2 YFSETQ. V was pared by 2 bases and J by 1 base, with 4 bases of the junction left unmatched. This CDR3 is built from 15 residues. CDR3 nucleotide sequence: TGCGCCAGCAGCTTTGGGGACAGGCCGAACACTGAAGCTTTCTTT. Amino acid sequence: CASSFGDRPNTEAFF.

This chain joins TRBV28 and TRBJ1-2; 8 bases are shared with TRBD1. This CDR3 is built from 14 residues. Per the germline V gene, CDR1 is MDHEN and CDR2 is SYDVKM. J lost 2 bases, V lost 6 bases, and 5 bases had no gene match. Here the CDR3 DNA reads TGTGCCAGCAGGGAACAGGGGGGAAACTATGGCTACACCTTC. Translation gives CASREQGGNYGYTF.

This chain joins TRBV7-8 and TRBJ1-3, with D maybe TRBD1 (6 bases). CDR3 length equals 15 residues. V was trimmed by 0 bases and J by 4 bases, leaving 10 bases between them. Germline V lookup: CDR1 SGHVS, CDR2 FQNEAQ. CDR3 sequence (DNA): TGTGCCAGCAGCTTAGCGGGGGCGCGGGGAAACACCATATATTTT. Translated, it gives CASSLAGARGNTIYF.